This T cell receptor (beta chain) was retrieved from a study of T-cell memory formation after mild COVID-19 (dated by TCRdb to the early 2020s). Describing the broader study: Most TCR sequence clusters were specific to one of the two donors. T-cell clones expanding and contracting after mild COVID-19 in a couple of donors were tracked by longitudinal TCRalpha and TCRbeta repertoire sequencing. Two young, previously healthy adult volunteers, one female and one male, were included in the cohort. Overall study results and their limits: Contracting CD4+ clones turned up mainly in the CM and EM memory subsets, whereas EMRA was where CD8+ clones were enriched. The detection of some responding clones in pre-infection memory suggests that pre-existing cross-reactive memory T cells joined the SARS-CoV-2 response. Clones that contracted from day 15 to 85 showed balanced CD4/CD8 phenotypes, whereas a second wave of clones that expanded from day 15 to 37 leaned towards CD4+. SARS-CoV-2 specificity of the second-wave clones peaking on day 37 was not confirmed. The study included only a couple of mild cases, and larger cohorts that include severe cases with pre-infection samples were judged to be necessary.

Ficoll-Paque density gradient centrifugation was used to isolate PBMCs. The sample holds many counts of this clonotype. Its antigen is currently not known. Per-base qualities were not stored, and no clone one base away is much larger. Sequencer: Illumina NovaSeq 6000. TCRalpha and TCRbeta cDNA libraries were constructed by 5'RACE with constant-segment primers, with sample barcodes and unique molecular identifiers being introduced. Trizol reagent was used to extract RNA from every sample. Library amplification was performed in two PCR steps, and a second sample barcode and Illumina TruSeq adapters were introduced in the second step. Libraries were sequenced on an Illumina NovaSeq with 2 x 150 bp paired-end reads. The paper's data handling went like this. With migec v1.2.7, reads were demultiplexed and then collapsed into UMI-guided consensus sequences. Using mixcr v2.1.11, UMI consensuses were aligned to TRA and TRB V and J templates and then assembled into clonotypes. Clonotypes were classified as expanded or contracted when called significant by both edgeR and NoisET, with noise models trained on biological replicates. edgeR calls used a false discovery rate-adjusted p below 0.01 and a log2 fold-change threshold of 1. As an exploratory analysis of dynamics, PCA with hierarchical clustering was applied to max-normalized trajectories of the 1000 most abundant clonotypes. Each responding clone was given a CD4 or CD8 phenotype based on the CD4+ and CD8+ repertoires, which had been sequenced separately. TCRdb trimmed public reads at Q25 via fastp, called clones via MiXCR and kept in-frame beta chains. Entries are consolidated by CDR3 protein sequence, retaining the most common genes and DNA. None of the V and J calls come from the authors' own analysis; TCRdb made them. This sample has 120,000 to 150,000 distinct CDR3 sequences in its table, and around 14% of those were observed once. The ten top clones hold more than 25% of the sample.

Trimming at the junction amounts to 0 bases on V and 0 bases on J, and the germline ends lie 6 bases apart. Per the germline V gene, SGHRS is the CDR1 and YFSETQ is the CDR2. The CDR3 contains 14 residues, cysteine and phenylalanine counted. Just CDR3 DNA is preserved here, 42 bases in frame from base 1. Sequencing input: PBMCs or a T cell subset sorted from them (not recorded which). This receptor was obtained from an adult woman who had mild COVID-19 (a few samples of this study predate the infection). The sample titles of this study are shuffled in the database, so cell type and time point are left out; the donor was told from shared clones. Here the chain combines TRBV5-1 and TRBJ2-5; the D segment could be TRBD2, given 6 matching bases. The CDR3 here reads CASSLGEDQETQYF. The DNA sequence is given as TGCGCCAGCAGCTTGGGGGAGGACCAAGAGACCCAGTACTTC.